This TCR beta chain was captured in a study of blood T cell repertoires in COVID-19. Sequencing was performed with immunoSEQ multiplex PCR; in TCRdb, only in-frame clones are kept and a portion is missing. Counted here are over 150,000 clones, roughly 80% occurring once; the ten biggest clones make up around an eighth. This clone has a handful of counts. This CDR3 contains 14 residues. Germline CDR1 reads MNHEY; CDR2 reads SMNVEV (reference sequence). V was shortened by 3 bases and J by 5 bases, with 13 bases between the two germline ends. This sequence originates from a woman between 55 and 75 years old with COVID-19, enrolled during active disease. Specimen: peripheral blood. The V call is TRBV27, the J call TRBJ1-2, with D hard to call. The CDR3 bases are TGTGCCAGCAGTTTTAGGGCAGGAGGGTATGGCTACACCTTC. It is translated as CASSFRAGGYGYTF.